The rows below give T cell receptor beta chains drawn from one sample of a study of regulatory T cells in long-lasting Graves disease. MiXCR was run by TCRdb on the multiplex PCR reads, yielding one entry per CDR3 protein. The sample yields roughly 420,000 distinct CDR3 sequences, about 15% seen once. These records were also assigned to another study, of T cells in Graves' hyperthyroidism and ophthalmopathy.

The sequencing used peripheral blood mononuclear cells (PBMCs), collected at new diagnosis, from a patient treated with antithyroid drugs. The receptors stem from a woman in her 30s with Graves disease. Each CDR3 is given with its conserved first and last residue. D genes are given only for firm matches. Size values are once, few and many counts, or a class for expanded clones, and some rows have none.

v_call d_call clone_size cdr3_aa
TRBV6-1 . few CASSDHEQYF
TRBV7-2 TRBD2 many CASSQDPAGVNEQFF
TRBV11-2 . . CASSLDFTGSSYEQYF
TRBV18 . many CAGSPQGGHDTQYF
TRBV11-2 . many CASSSPWTETYEQYF
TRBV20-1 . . CSALGDNYNEQFF
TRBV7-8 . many CASSPKESWGTDTQYF
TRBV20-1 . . CSARDTGSSTGELFF
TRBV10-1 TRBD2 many CASSVGTSAPYEQYF
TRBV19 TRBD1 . CASSQGDSSWYF
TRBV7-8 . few CASEGGATDTQYF
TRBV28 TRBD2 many CASSLLSSGSNEQFF
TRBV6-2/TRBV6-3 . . CASSYSNLGNYGYTF
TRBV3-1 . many CASSPQGNGKLFF
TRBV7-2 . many CASSLSRNQPQHF
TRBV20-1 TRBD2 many CSAPPTTGLAGGPSYEQYF
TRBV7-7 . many CASSLGQVGAETQYF
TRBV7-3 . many CASSLLADSSYNEQFF
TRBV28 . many CASSFSGVSYNSPLHF
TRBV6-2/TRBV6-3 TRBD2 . CASSQSGGGEELFF
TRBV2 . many CASSRDPTGDEQFF
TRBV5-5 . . CASSLGEIYNEQFF
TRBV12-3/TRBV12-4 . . CASSPSRGNGYTF
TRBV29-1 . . CSVTGTYNEQFF
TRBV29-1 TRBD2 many CSVADSGRMYGNEQFF
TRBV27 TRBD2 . CATYPLGPSGYPDTQYF
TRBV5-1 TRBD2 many CASSLVLRTSATNEQFF
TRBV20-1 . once CSTRDSGSNEQFF
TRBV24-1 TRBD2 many CATSDDSSGRFSGELFF
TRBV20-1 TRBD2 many CSASTSGRADTQYF
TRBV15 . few CATSSLRRAQYF
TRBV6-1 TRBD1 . CASSDRGYEQYF
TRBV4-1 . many CASSQGWARGNQPQHF
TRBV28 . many CASSTPGTFSYEQYF
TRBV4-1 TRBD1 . CASSQSGTVYEQYF
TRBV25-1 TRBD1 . CASSERGQGNNGYTF
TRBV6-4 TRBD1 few CASSQTGANTGELFF
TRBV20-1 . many CSTKITSSLYEQYF
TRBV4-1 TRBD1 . CASSQRSNRQGAAEAFF
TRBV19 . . CASSTGTNEKLFF
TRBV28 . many CGVSGSSSNYGYTF
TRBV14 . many CASSQEPGRGKNTEAFF
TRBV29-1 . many CSDADSGTEAFF
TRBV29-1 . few CSVGGTAQETQYF
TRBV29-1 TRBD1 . CSGVRGPYEQYF
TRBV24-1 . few CATSDLSPSDGDEQFF
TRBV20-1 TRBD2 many CSARAALAGEQFF
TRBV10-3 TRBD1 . CASRPRDRVLAKNIQYF
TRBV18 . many CASSPQGSLHEQYF
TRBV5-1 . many CASSLRSGGENSPLHF
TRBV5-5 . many CASSLAQGTYSNQPQHF
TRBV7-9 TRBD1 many CASSYQPGGAPGEQYF
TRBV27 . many CASATTSGAVNEQYF
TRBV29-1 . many CSVGRTGELFF
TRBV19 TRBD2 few CASTKGALAGGGETQYF